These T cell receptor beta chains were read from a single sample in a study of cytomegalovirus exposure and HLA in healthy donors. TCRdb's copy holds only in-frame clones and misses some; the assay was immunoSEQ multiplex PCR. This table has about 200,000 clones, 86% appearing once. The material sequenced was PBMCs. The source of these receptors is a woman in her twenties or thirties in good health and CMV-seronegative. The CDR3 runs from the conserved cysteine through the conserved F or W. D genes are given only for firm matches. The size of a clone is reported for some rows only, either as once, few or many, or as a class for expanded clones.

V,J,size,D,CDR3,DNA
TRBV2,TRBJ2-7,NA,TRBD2,CASRTSGNRPYEQYF,TGTGCCAGCCGGACTAGCGGGAATCGGCCCTACGAGCAGTACTTC
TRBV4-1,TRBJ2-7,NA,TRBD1,CASSLSRDRGLYEQYF,TGCGCCAGCAGCCTATCTCGGGACAGGGGGCTATACGAGCAGTACTTC
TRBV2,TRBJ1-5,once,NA,CASSGGYGQPQHF,TGTGCCAGCAGCGGGGGGTACGGTCAGCCCCAGCATTTT
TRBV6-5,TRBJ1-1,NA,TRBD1,CASSRTDRGRLAFF,TGTGCCAGCAGTCGCACGGACAGGGGGCGTCTAGCTTTCTTT
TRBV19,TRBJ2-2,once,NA,CASSHPRTNTGELFF,TGTGCCAGTAGCCACCCCCGGACAAACACCGGGGAGCTGTTTTTT
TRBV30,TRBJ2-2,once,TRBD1,CAWSVVQGAMGTGELFF,TGTGCCTGGAGTGTAGTACAGGGGGCGATGGGCACCGGGGAGCTGTTTTTT
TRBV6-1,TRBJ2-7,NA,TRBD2,CASSLSGTSDYEQYF,TGTGCCAGCAGTTTATCCGGGACTAGCGATTACGAGCAGTACTTC
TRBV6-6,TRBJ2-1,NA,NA,CASSYSNRKYEQFF,TGTGCCAGCAGTTACTCGAACAGAAAATATGAGCAGTTCTTC
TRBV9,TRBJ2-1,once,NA,CASSVVPQGSYNEQFF,TGTGCCAGCAGCGTAGTACCACAGGGTTCCTACAATGAGCAGTTCTTC
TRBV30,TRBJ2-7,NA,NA,CAWSVHRGLQYF,TGTGCCTGGAGTGTACATCGAGGCCTGCAGTACTTC
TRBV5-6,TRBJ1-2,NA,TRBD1,CASNRRGPGFGYTF,TGTGCCAGCAACAGGAGGGGGCCTGGGTTTGGCTACACCTTC
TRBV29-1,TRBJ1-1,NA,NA,CSAALRNTEAFF,TGCAGCGCCGCCCTAAGGAACACTGAAGCTTTCTTT
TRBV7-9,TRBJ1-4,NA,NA,CSSSLMGGATHEKLFF,TGTTCCAGCAGCTTAATGGGGGGAGCGACCCATGAAAAACTGTTTTTT
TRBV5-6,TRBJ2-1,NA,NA,CASSLENRPDNEQFF,TGTGCCAGCAGCTTGGAAAACAGGCCCGACAATGAGCAGTTCTTC
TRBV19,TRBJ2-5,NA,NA,CASKASVQETQYF,TGTGCCAGTAAAGCTAGCGTACAAGAGACCCAGTACTTC
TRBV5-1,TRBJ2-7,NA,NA,CASSPEPTGSRQYF,TGCGCCAGCAGCCCCGAACCGACAGGATCAAGGCAGTACTTC
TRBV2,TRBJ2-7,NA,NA,CASSEWREQYF,TGTGCCAGCAGTGAATGGCGGGAGCAGTACTTC
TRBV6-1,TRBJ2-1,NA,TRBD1,CASSAGTGRVNEQFF,TGTGCCAGCAGTGCGGGGACAGGGAGGGTCAATGAGCAGTTCTTC
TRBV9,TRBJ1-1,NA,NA,CASSVGGGAHPDTEAFF,TGTGCCAGCAGCGTAGGTGGCGGAGCACACCCCGACACTGAAGCTTTCTTT
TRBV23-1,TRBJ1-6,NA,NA,CASRQLGYIGRSPLHF,TGCGCCAGCAGGCAATTGGGCTACATAGGGAGGTCACCCCTCCACTTT
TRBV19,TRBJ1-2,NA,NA,CASSPRSDYGYTF,TGTGCCAGTAGTCCTCGTTCCGACTATGGCTACACCTTC
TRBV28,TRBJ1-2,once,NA,CASSPRLHGYTF,TGTGCCAGCAGTCCCAGGCTACATGGCTACACCTTC
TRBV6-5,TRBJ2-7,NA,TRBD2,CASRASGSYEQYF,TGTGCCAGCAGGGCTAGCGGTTCCTACGAGCAGTACTTC
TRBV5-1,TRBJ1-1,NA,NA,CASSLTGSRDTEAFF,TGCGCCAGCAGCCTAACGGGAAGCCGGGACACTGAAGCTTTCTTT
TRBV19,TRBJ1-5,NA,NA,CASSIVQGALGHQPQHF,TGTGCCAGTAGTATAGTTCAAGGGGCTTTGGGGCATCAGCCCCAGCATTTT
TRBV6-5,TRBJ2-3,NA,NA,CASSPRQGRADTQYF,TGTGCCAGCAGTCCTAGACAGGGGAGGGCAGATACGCAGTATTTT
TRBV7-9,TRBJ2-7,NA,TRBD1,CASSYMTGGAYEQYF,TGTGCCAGCAGTTATATGACAGGGGGCGCGTACGAGCAGTACTTC
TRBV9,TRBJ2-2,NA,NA,CASSADSYTGELFF,TGTGCCAGCAGCGCGGACAGCTACACCGGGGAGCTGTTTTTT